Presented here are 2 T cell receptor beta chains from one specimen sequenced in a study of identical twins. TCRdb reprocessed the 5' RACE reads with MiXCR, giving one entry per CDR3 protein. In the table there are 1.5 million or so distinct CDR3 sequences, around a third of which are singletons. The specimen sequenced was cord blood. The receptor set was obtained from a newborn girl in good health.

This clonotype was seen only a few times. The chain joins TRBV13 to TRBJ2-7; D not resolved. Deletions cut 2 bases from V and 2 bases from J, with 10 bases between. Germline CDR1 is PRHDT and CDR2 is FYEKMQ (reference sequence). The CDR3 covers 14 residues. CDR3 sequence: CASSLLMAPYEQYF. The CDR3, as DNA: TGTGCCAGCAGCTTATTGATGGCCCCCTACGAGCAGTACTTC.

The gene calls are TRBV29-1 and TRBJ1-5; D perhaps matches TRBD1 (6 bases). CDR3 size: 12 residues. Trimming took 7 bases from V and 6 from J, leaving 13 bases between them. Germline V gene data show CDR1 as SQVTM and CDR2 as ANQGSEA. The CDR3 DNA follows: TGCAGCGCCCGGACAGCGAGTCAGCCCCAGCATTTT. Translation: CSARTASQPQHF.